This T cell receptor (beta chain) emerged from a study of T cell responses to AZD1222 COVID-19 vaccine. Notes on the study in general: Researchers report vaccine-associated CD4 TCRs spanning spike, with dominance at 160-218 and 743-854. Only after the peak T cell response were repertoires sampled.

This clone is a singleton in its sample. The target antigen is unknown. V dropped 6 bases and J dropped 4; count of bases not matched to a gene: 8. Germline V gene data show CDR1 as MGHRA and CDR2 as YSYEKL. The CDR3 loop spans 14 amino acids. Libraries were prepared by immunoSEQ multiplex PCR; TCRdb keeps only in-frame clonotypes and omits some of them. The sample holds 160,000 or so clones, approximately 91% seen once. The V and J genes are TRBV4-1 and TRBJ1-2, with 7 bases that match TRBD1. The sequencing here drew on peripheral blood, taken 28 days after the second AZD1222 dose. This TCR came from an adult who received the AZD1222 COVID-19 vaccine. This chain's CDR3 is CASSIPGQIYGYTF. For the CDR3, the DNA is TGCGCCAGCAGTATACCGGGACAGATCTATGGCTACACCTTC.